Below, 6 T cell receptor beta chains from the same sample are listed, as sequenced in a study of cytomegalovirus exposure and HLA in healthy donors. It was with 60 Vbeta and 13 Jbeta primers that the PCR ran. Method: immunoSEQ multiplex PCR; TCRdb's copy keeps in-frame clones and lacks some. The repertoire consists of roughly 200,000 clones, with about nine tenths occurring once and the leading ten covering around 0.99%. The source material was PBMCs. The source is a boy aged 2 to 10 in good health and CMV-seronegative.

As concerns this clone: Compared with germline, one end of the junction differs, possibly owing to a read error. The chain is built from TRBV2 and TRBJ1-1; 9 positions agree with TRBD1. Looked up from germline, CDR1 is SNHLY and CDR2 is FYNNEI. The length of the CDR3 is 13 residues. The CDR3 sequence is CASCDRGAPEAFF. DNA for the CDR3: TGTGCCAGCTGTGACAGGGGGGCCCCTGAAGCTTTCTTT.

The CDR3 nucleotides read TGTGCCAGCAGCTTAGTATCGGCGGGAGGCGGTGAGCAGTTCTTC. This gives the protein CASSLVSAGGGEQFF. The chain employs TRBV7-9 and TRBJ2-1, with TRBD2 matching 8 bases. CDR3 length equals 15 residues. After removal of 1 base from V and 9 bases from J, the junction contained 8 bases not matched to a gene. Germline-derived CDR1 and CDR2 are SEHNR and FQNEAQ (reference sequence).

The chain has TRBV2 and TRBJ2-7; tentatively, D is TRBD2 (6 bases). This CDR3 is built from 14 residues. In germline, CDR1 is SNHLY, CDR2 FYNNEI. V was clipped by 3 bases and J by 0 bases, with 9 bases between them. CDR3 sequence reads: CASSERGPSYEQYF. Written as DNA, the CDR3 is TGTGCCAGCAGTGAGCGGGGTCCCTCCTACGAGCAGTACTTC.

The chain uses TRBV7-6 and TRBJ1-6; 11 nucleotides line up with TRBD1. The CDR3 sequence is 18 residues long. V lost 0 bases, J lost 7 bases, and 8 bases stayed unmatched. CDR1 is SGHVS, CDR2 FNYEAQ, per germline. In nucleotides, the CDR3 is TGTGCCAGCAGCTTAGCGGACAGGGGGCGAGAAAGGAATTCACCCCTCCACTTT. Its translation: CASSLADRGRERNSPLHF.

This chain links TRBV9 with TRBJ2-3; a weak D match, TRBD1 (5 bases). CDR1 and CDR2 (germline): SGDLS, YYNGEE. The CDR3 runs to 16 residues. Trimming cost V 3 bases and J 1 base, with 15 bases left between them. The CDR3 protein is CASSDDSALGTDTQYF. The CDR3, as DNA: TGTGCCAGCAGCGACGACAGCGCCCTGGGCACAGATACGCAGTATTTT.

The genes are TRBV4-1 and TRBJ1-6; the match to TRBD1 covers 11 bases. V shed 3 bases and J 8 bases; nucleotides not matched to a gene: 0. The length of the CDR3 is 14 residues. Germline loops: CDR1 MGHRA, CDR2 YSYEKL. CDR3 loop: CASSQGQGDSPLHF. For the CDR3, the DNA is TGCGCCAGCAGCCAGGGACAGGGGGATTCACCCCTCCACTTT.